This TCR beta chain was found in a study of cytomegalovirus exposure and HLA in healthy donors. The PCR ran on 60 Vbeta and 13 Jbeta primers. This table comes from immunoSEQ multiplex PCR, and its TCRdb copy is limited to in-frame clones, with some not included. The data show fewer than 300,000 clones, with 80% seen just once and 0.3% to 0.35% held by the top ten. Germline V CDR1 and CDR2: SGHAT, FQNNGV. Trimming took 2 bases from V and 4 from J; bases not matched to a gene: 12. The CDR3 is 17 residues long. Of note for this clone: The antigen is undetermined.

Findings and caveats of the study: In a later analysis, V- and J-gene trimming of beta chains associated with a DCLRE1C missense variant, replicated independently.

Sequenced input: PBMCs. The chain couples TRBV11-2 to TRBJ1-2; 8 nucleotides agree with TRBD1. This receptor was obtained from a girl aged 2-10 years in good health and CMV-seronegative. The CDR3 region is CASSLNSGTGWGYGYTF. CDR3 DNA sequence: TGTGCCAGCAGCTTAAATTCGGGGACAGGTTGGGGCTATGGCTACACCTTC.